In its sample, the clone carrying this T cell receptor (beta chain) was seen a few times. The junction differs from germline at one of its ends, possibly a read error. Investigators amplified TCR beta CDR3 regions from RNA transcripts. HTBI primers were employed in first-round RT-PCR, then a second-round multiplex PCR followed. TCRdb analysed the multiplex PCR reads with MiXCR anew, one entry per CDR3 protein. This table holds about 700,000 distinct CDR3 sequences, about 41% found once. From germline, CDR1 is ENHRY and CDR2 SYGVKD. CDR3 length: 13 residues. This specimen belongs to a study of Graves' ophthalmopathy and Graves' hyperthyroidism.

This receptor was identified in an adult man with Graves' ophthalmopathy. Input material: peripheral blood. The chain is built from TRBV10-3 and TRBJ1-2; 8 nucleotides agree with TRBD1. CDR3: CASSSSGTGTYTF. CDR3 nucleotides: TGTGCCAGCAGTTCCTCCGGGACAGGCACCTACACCTTC.